Listed below are T cell receptor beta chains from one sample, sequenced in a study of OX40 agonist ivuxolimab in advanced cancers. Here immunoSEQ multiplex PCR was the method, and the copy in TCRdb shows in-frame clones only, minus some. The profile shows roughly 150,000 clones, 85% to 95% of them singletons. The specimen comprised CD4+ or CD8+ T cells sorted from blood, sampled in a trial of the OX40 agonist ivuxolimab. The receptors derive from an adult with an advanced solid tumor such as melanoma, head and neck, liver or kidney cancer. Each CDR3 is given with its conserved first and last residue. The D gene is left open where the match is weak. For some rows the clone size is stated as once, few or many, or as a class when expanded; others skip it.

v_gene: TRBV5-1
len: 15
j_gene: TRBJ1-6
abundance: .
d_gene: .
CDR3aa: CASSPAGTINSPLHF
CDR3nt: TGCGCCAGCAGCCCGGCCGGGACCATTAATTCACCCCTCCACTTT

v_gene: TRBV27
len: 14
j_gene: TRBJ1-2
abundance: .
d_gene: .
CDR3aa: CASSFTDANYGYTF
CDR3nt: TGTGCCAGCAGTTTTACCGACGCTAACTATGGCTACACCTTC

v_gene: TRBV19
len: 16
j_gene: TRBJ1-3
abundance: .
d_gene: .
CDR3aa: CASSLVLRGSGNTIYF
CDR3nt: TGTGCCAGTTCTCTCGTCCTCAGGGGCTCTGGAAACACCATATATTTT

v_gene: TRBV7-9
len: 13
j_gene: TRBJ1-1
abundance: .
d_gene: .
CDR3aa: CASSFLGSPEAFF
CDR3nt: TGTGCCAGCAGCTTCCTTGGAAGTCCCGAAGCTTTCTTT

v_gene: TRBV10-1
len: 13
j_gene: TRBJ2-7
abundance: once
d_gene: .
CDR3aa: CASSGTNSYEQYF
CDR3nt: TGCGCCAGCAGTGGGACGAACTCCTACGAGCAGTACTTC

v_gene: TRBV5-4
len: 14
j_gene: TRBJ1-1
abundance: once
d_gene: .
CDR3aa: CASQPMLGGTEAFF
CDR3nt: TGTGCCAGCCAACCTATGTTAGGGGGCACTGAAGCTTTCTTT

v_gene: TRBV29-1
len: 14
j_gene: TRBJ1-1
abundance: .
d_gene: .
CDR3aa: CSEAQGPGNTEAFF
CDR3nt: TGCAGCGAGGCTCAGGGGCCGGGGAACACTGAAGCTTTCTTT

v_gene: TRBV5-3
len: 17
j_gene: TRBJ1-5
abundance: .
d_gene: TRBD1
CDR3aa: CARSTGTATWDLQPQHF
CDR3nt: TGTGCCAGAAGCACCGGGACAGCCACGTGGGACCTTCAGCCCCAGCATTTT

v_gene: TRBV9
len: 14
j_gene: TRBJ1-1
abundance: .
d_gene: TRBD1
CDR3aa: CASSVGTGSTEAFF
CDR3nt: TGTGCCAGCAGCGTCGGGACAGGGAGCACTGAAGCTTTCTTT

v_gene: TRBV4-3
len: 14
j_gene: TRBJ2-4
abundance: .
d_gene: TRBD1
CDR3aa: CASSPRDRGNIQYF
CDR3nt: TGCGCCAGCAGCCCTCGGGACAGAGGGAACATTCAGTACTTC

v_gene: TRBV7-9
len: 12
j_gene: TRBJ2-5
abundance: .
d_gene: .
CDR3aa: CASSPQSETQYF
CDR3nt: TGTGCCAGCAGCCCCCAATCGGAGACCCAGTACTTC

v_gene: TRBV5-4
len: 15
j_gene: TRBJ1-3
abundance: .
d_gene: .
CDR3aa: CASSLSSSSGNTIYF
CDR3nt: TGTGCCAGCAGCTTATCGTCCAGCTCTGGAAACACCATATATTTT

v_gene: TRBV27
len: 15
j_gene: TRBJ2-2
abundance: once
d_gene: TRBD1
CDR3aa: CASSRSGTGTGELFF
CDR3nt: TGTGCCAGCAGCCGATCCGGGACAGGGACCGGGGAGCTGTTTTTT

v_gene: TRBV4-3
len: 15
j_gene: TRBJ1-4
abundance: .
d_gene: .
CDR3aa: CASSQDISTNEKLFF
CDR3nt: TGCGCCAGCAGCCAAGATATCTCGACTAATGAAAAACTGTTTTTT

v_gene: TRBV7-6
len: 15
j_gene: TRBJ2-5
abundance: .
d_gene: TRBD1
CDR3aa: CASTPSGTGRETQYF
CDR3nt: TGTGCCAGCACTCCCTCCGGGACAGGGAGAGAGACCCAGTACTTC

v_gene: TRBV4-1
len: 16
j_gene: TRBJ1-3
abundance: .
d_gene: .
CDR3aa: CASSQESAISGNTIYF
CDR3nt: TGCGCCAGCAGCCAAGAGAGCGCGATCTCTGGAAACACCATATATTTT

v_gene: TRBV6-5
len: 15
j_gene: TRBJ2-7
abundance: .
d_gene: TRBD2
CDR3aa: CASRPQAGGSYEQYF
CDR3nt: TGTGCCAGCAGACCGCAGGCGGGGGGCTCCTACGAGCAGTACTTC

v_gene: TRBV9
len: 13
j_gene: TRBJ1-1
abundance: .
d_gene: .
CDR3aa: CASSVAQNTEAFF
CDR3nt: TGTGCCAGCAGCGTAGCCCAGAACACTGAAGCTTTCTTT

v_gene: TRBV11-2
len: 14
j_gene: TRBJ2-4
abundance: .
d_gene: .
CDR3aa: CASSLGSAKNIQYF
CDR3nt: TGTGCCAGCAGCTTAGGATCAGCCAAAAACATTCAGTACTTC

v_gene: TRBV28
len: 13
j_gene: TRBJ1-2
abundance: .
d_gene: .
CDR3aa: CASSLFPGDGYTF
CDR3nt: TGTGCCAGCAGTTTATTTCCAGGGGATGGCTACACCTTC

v_gene: TRBV5-4
len: 15
j_gene: TRBJ2-3
abundance: .
d_gene: TRBD2
CDR3aa: CASSLAREGTDTQYF
CDR3nt: TGTGCCAGCAGCTTGGCGCGGGAGGGCACAGATACGCAGTATTTT

v_gene: TRBV5-1
len: 14
j_gene: TRBJ2-1
abundance: .
d_gene: TRBD1
CDR3aa: CASSLRTDRGEQFF
CDR3nt: TGCGCCAGCAGCTTACGGACGGACAGGGGTGAGCAGTTCTTC

v_gene: TRBV7-2
len: 17
j_gene: TRBJ2-7
abundance: .
d_gene: TRBD2
CDR3aa: CASSFPTSGSLSVEQYF
CDR3nt: TGTGCCAGCAGCTTTCCGACTAGCGGGAGCCTAAGCGTCGAGCAGTACTTC

v_gene: TRBV27
len: 13
j_gene: TRBJ1-3
abundance: .
d_gene: .
CDR3aa: CASSSGYGNTIYF
CDR3nt: TGTGCCAGCAGTTCAGGGTACGGAAACACCATATATTTT

v_gene: TRBV11-2
len: 14
j_gene: TRBJ1-4
abundance: .
d_gene: .
CDR3aa: CASSLDLGREKLFF
CDR3nt: TGTGCCAGCAGCTTAGATCTGGGGCGTGAAAAACTGTTTTTT

v_gene: TRBV7-6
len: 15
j_gene: TRBJ1-4
abundance: .
d_gene: .
CDR3aa: CASSLGSRNNEKLFF
CDR3nt: TGTGCCAGCAGCTTAGGCTCGCGGAATAATGAAAAACTGTTTTTT

v_gene: TRBV7-2
len: 13
j_gene: TRBJ1-2
abundance: .
d_gene: TRBD1
CDR3aa: CASSPDRGQGYTF
CDR3nt: TGTGCCAGCAGCCCGGACAGGGGGCAAGGCTACACCTTC

v_gene: TRBV12-5
len: 15
j_gene: TRBJ2-3
abundance: .
d_gene: .
CDR3aa: CASGLATGAPPLEYF
CDR3nt: TGTGCTAGTGGTTTGGCGACTGGGGCCCCGCCTTTAGAGTATTTT

v_gene: TRBV7-9
len: 16
j_gene: TRBJ1-3
abundance: .
d_gene: TRBD1
CDR3aa: CASSPTTGRAGNTIYF
CDR3nt: TGTGCCAGCAGCCCCACGACAGGGAGGGCTGGAAACACCATATATTTT

v_gene: TRBV15
len: 17
j_gene: TRBJ2-5
abundance: .
d_gene: TRBD1
CDR3aa: CATSTGPGQPYQETQYF
CDR3nt: TGTGCCACCAGCACAGGCCCGGGACAGCCGTACCAAGAGACCCAGTACTTC

v_gene: TRBV7-2
len: 17
j_gene: TRBJ1-2
abundance: .
d_gene: TRBD1
CDR3aa: CASSLAEPGQGAYGYTF
CDR3nt: TGTGCCAGCAGCTTAGCCGAACCGGGACAGGGGGCCTATGGCTACACCTTC

v_gene: TRBV5-1
len: 16
j_gene: TRBJ1-2
abundance: .
d_gene: .
CDR3aa: CASSSRTGAGSDGYTF
CDR3nt: TGCGCCAGCAGCTCCCGGACGGGGGCTGGAAGTGATGGCTACACCTTC

v_gene: TRBV6-6
len: 12
j_gene: TRBJ2-7
abundance: .
d_gene: .
CDR3aa: CASSLRRFEQYF
CDR3nt: TGTGCCAGCTCCTTACGACGCTTCGAGCAGTACTTC

v_gene: TRBV5-1
len: 15
j_gene: TRBJ2-3
abundance: .
d_gene: TRBD2
CDR3aa: CASSYLAGQSDTQYF
CDR3nt: TGCGCCAGCAGCTACTTAGCGGGGCAGTCAGATACGCAGTATTTT

v_gene: TRBV10-3
len: 12
j_gene: TRBJ1-4
abundance: .
d_gene: .
CDR3aa: CAISESGEKLFF
CDR3nt: TGTGCCATCAGTGAGTCGGGCGAAAAACTGTTTTTT

v_gene: TRBV5-1
len: 17
j_gene: TRBJ1-2
abundance: .
d_gene: .
CDR3aa: CASSLSHGTLSNYGYTF
CDR3nt: TGCGCCAGCAGCTTGTCCCACGGGACCCTATCTAACTATGGCTACACCTTC

v_gene: TRBV6-1
len: 13
j_gene: TRBJ2-5
abundance: .
d_gene: .
CDR3aa: CASSGDFGETQYF
CDR3nt: TGTGCCAGCAGTGGCGATTTCGGAGAGACCCAGTACTTC

v_gene: TRBV18
len: 12
j_gene: TRBJ2-1
abundance: .
d_gene: .
CDR3aa: CASSPTSNEQFF
CDR3nt: TGTGCCAGCTCACCGACCAGCAATGAGCAGTTCTTC